The entry that follows covers one TCR beta chain sequence. Its antigen is not identified. The sample is drawn from a study of tumor-infiltrating lymphocytes in localized non-small cell lung cancer. Study-level information: Each patient gave resected tumor and non-adjacent uninvolved lung tissue. Study-wide findings and caveats: Recurrence-free survival showed no association with tumor T-cell fraction. Not all patients were TCR sequenced, owing to tissue quantity. IM1 and IM2 tumors showed no difference in T-cell fraction.

Some clones are missing from TCRdb's copy, which holds only in-frame ones; the method was immunoSEQ multiplex PCR. The table records about 16,000 clones, roughly 80% of them present only once. Germline values: CDR1 SNHLY, CDR2 FYNNEI. This CDR3 contains 15 residues. Between the trimmed V and J ends, which lost 6 bases and 7 bases, there was a span of 18 bases. The chain recombines TRBV2 with TRBJ2-2; D is unresolved. The TCR sequence derives from a human donor with non-small cell lung cancer. The source material was lung tumor tissue. The CDR3 is CASRINLGDFGELFF. The CDR3 nucleotides read TGTGCCAGCAGAATTAATTTGGGTGATTTCGGGGAGCTGTTTTTT.